This T cell receptor beta chain comes out of a study of cytomegalovirus exposure and HLA in healthy donors. The CDR3 is 16 amino acids. Trimming took 2 bases from V and 3 from J; bases not matched to a gene: 9. Germline CDR1 and CDR2: SGHRS and YFSETQ. With 60 Vbeta and 13 Jbeta primers, the PCR was carried out. Profiled with immunoSEQ multiplex PCR; TCRdb holds only in-frame clones, not every one. In the table there are roughly 230,000 clones, nearly 95% of which are singletons. The chain employs TRBV5-1 and TRBJ2-3; 7 nucleotides align to TRBD2. This receptor was taken from a girl aged 2-10 years in good health and CMV-seronegative. The sequenced sample consisted of PBMCs. The CDR3, as DNA: TGCGCCAGCAGCTTAATGGAGGGAGGGGTGACAGATACGCAGTATTTT. Its protein product is CASSLMEGGVTDTQYF.